These T cell receptor beta chains were read from a single sample in a study of post-analysis software for immune sequencing data. TCRdb analysed the PCR reads with MiXCR anew, one entry per CDR3 protein. The sample lists about 200,000 distinct CDR3 sequences; over 25% were seen once. Sequences were obtained from blood. These receptors came from a girl aged 2-17 years with multiple sclerosis. Both conserved end residues are part of each CDR3. D genes are given only for firm matches. Size values are once, few and many counts, or a class for expanded clones, and some rows have none.

size: many; V: TRBV7-2; D: TRBD1; J: TRBJ1-2; CDR3: CASSLVTGDYGYTF; DNA: TGTGCCAGCAGCTTAGTCACAGGGGACTATGGCTACACCTTC
size: few; V: TRBV5-1; D: .; J: TRBJ2-7; CDR3: CASSAKGVTYEQYF; DNA: TGCGCCAGCAGCGCGAAGGGGGTAACCTACGAGCAGTACTTC
size: many; V: TRBV7-8; D: .; J: TRBJ2-5; CDR3: CASSLGQTQETQYF; DNA: TGTGCCAGCAGCTTAGGACAGACCCAAGAGACCCAGTACTTC
size: few; V: TRBV5-1; D: .; J: TRBJ1-1; CDR3: CASSFLSNTEAFF; DNA: TGCGCCAGCAGCTTTTTATCGAACACTGAAGCTTTCTTT
size: many; V: TRBV12-3/TRBV12-4; D: .; J: TRBJ2-7; CDR3: CASSLSGRDEQYF; DNA: TGTGCCAGCAGTTTGTCGGGTAGAGACGAGCAGTACTTC
size: .; V: TRBV29-1; D: .; J: TRBJ2-5; CDR3: CSVSDTPPETQYF; DNA: TGCAGCGTTAGCGATACCCCTCCGGAGACCCAGTACTTC
size: .; V: TRBV19; D: TRBD1; J: TRBJ1-1; CDR3: CASGTGGNTEAFF; DNA: TGTGCCAGTGGAACAGGGGGTAACACTGAAGCTTTCTTT
size: many; V: TRBV25-1; D: TRBD1; J: TRBJ2-6; CDR3: CASGTAGANVLTF; DNA: TGTGCCAGCGGGACAGCTGGGGCCAACGTCCTGACTTTC
size: .; V: TRBV18; D: .; J: TRBJ2-5; CDR3: CASSPTGLWKTQYF; DNA: TGTGCCAGCTCACCTACGGGTCTTTGGAAGACCCAGTACTTC
size: .; V: TRBV18; D: TRBD1; J: TRBJ2-2; CDR3: CASSPPARGRGGELFF; DNA: TGTGCCAGCTCACCACCAGCCAGGGGGCGCGGCGGGGAGCTGTTTTTT
size: few; V: TRBV18; D: .; J: TRBJ2-7; CDR3: CASSPSLVNEQYF; DNA: TGTGCCAGCTCACCTTCCTTGGTGAACGAGCAGTACTTC
size: few; V: TRBV12-3/TRBV12-4; D: .; J: TRBJ1-6; CDR3: CASSSPRGAGSPPHF; DNA: TGTGCCAGCAGTTCCCCCCGGGGGGCAGGCTCACCCCCCCACTTT
size: .; V: TRBV5-1; D: .; J: TRBJ2-3; CDR3: CASSLVYGRRRDMQYF; DNA: TGCGCCAGCAGCTTGGTATACGGGAGAAGGCGGGATATGCAGTATTTT